These 19 T cell receptor beta chains originate from one sample sequenced in a study of STAT3 mutations in large granular lymphocyte leukemia. Study conclusions and caveats: In T-cell large granular lymphocyte leukemia, about half of patients showed multiple immunodominant subclonotypes.

Repertoires were generated with immunoSEQ multiplex PCR, while TCRdb's copy carries only in-frame clones and drops some. The sample lists under 10,000 clones, approximately 88% occurring once. The antigens for these receptors are not known. Sample: peripheral blood mononuclear cells. Receptor source: a man older than 75 with T-cell large granular lymphocyte leukemia. Some clones in this sample may be carry-over from other donors' samples.

The chain couples TRBV7-2 to TRBJ2-3, with TRBD2 matching 11 bases. This CDR3 region has 19 residues. Germline CDR1 reads SGHTA; CDR2 reads FQGNSA. Germline trimming cut 5 bases from V and 0 bases from J; bases unmatched to any gene: 13. CDR3 in amino acids: CASSPRGVAGGTSTDTQYF. The CDR3 bases are TGTGCCAGCAGCCCGCGGGGGGTAGCGGGGGGGACTAGCACAGATACGCAGTATTTT.

The V and J genes are TRBV5-4 and TRBJ1-3, with a weak D call TRBD1 (5 bases). The ends were cut back, 4 bases at V and 4 bases at J, with 9 bases in the middle. This CDR3 is built from 13 residues. Per germline, CDR1 SGHNT and CDR2 YYREEE (reference sequence). CDR3 sequence: CASSPGLGNTIYF. CDR3 sequence (DNA): TGTGCCAGCAGCCCAGGGTTGGGAAACACCATATATTTT.

DNA of the CDR3: TGTGCCAGCAGCCCGGAAAACAAAAATGGCTACGAGCAGTACTTC. Translating it yields CASSPENKNGYEQYF. The rearrangement joins TRBV5-6 to TRBJ2-7; D remains unclear. Looked up from germline, CDR1 is SGHDT and CDR2 is YYEEEE. The CDR3 is 15 amino acids. Deletions cut 4 bases from V and 3 bases from J, with 17 bases between.

CDR3 region: CASSYRDSQETQYF. In DNA form, the CDR3 reads TGTGCCAGCAGCTACCGGGACAGCCAAGAGACCCAGTACTTC. The V gene is TRBV7-9, the J gene TRBJ2-5; 7 bases are a match to TRBD1. In germline, CDR1 is SEHNR, CDR2 FQNEAQ (reference sequence). The trim removed 4 bases at V and 1 base at J, leaving 3 bases unmatched. This CDR3 has 14 amino acids. Full variable domain (outside the CDR3, taken from reference TRBV7-9 and TRBJ2-5): DTGVSQNPRHKITKRGQNVTFRCDPISEHNRLYWYRQTLGQGPEFLTYFQNEAQLEKSRLLSDRFSAERPKGSFSTLEIQRTEQGDSAMYLCASSYRDSQETQYFGPGTRLLVL.

The rearrangement joins TRBV7-9 to TRBJ1-2, with D possibly being TRBD1 (5 bases). Germline values: CDR1 SEHNR, CDR2 FQNEAQ (reference sequence). The CDR3 covers 15 residues. V lost 5 bases, J lost 5 bases, and 18 bases lay in between. The CDR3: CASSPGFGTVYGYTF. CDR3 nucleotide sequence: TGTGCCAGCAGCCCAGGGTTTGGGACCGTTTATGGCTACACCTTC.

The chain has TRBV4-1 and TRBJ1-6, with TRBD1 identical over 9 bases. Germline lookup yields CDR1 MGHRA and CDR2 YSYEKL. The CDR3 loop spans 17 amino acids. V shed 4 bases and J 7 bases; nucleotides not matched to a gene: 11. CDR3 nucleotide sequence: TGCGCCAGCAGCCCCGACAGGGGGAAATCGCAGAATTCACCCCTCCACTTT. Translation: CASSPDRGKSQNSPLHF.

The V gene is TRBV5-1, the J gene TRBJ1-1; the D is unclear. The V gene lost 7 bases and the J gene lost 2 bases, with 12 bases spanning the gap. The germline CDR1 and CDR2 sequences are SGHRS and YFSETQ. This CDR3 spans 13 amino acids. DNA for the CDR3: TGCGCCAGCCAACAGCGGGGAAACACTGAAGCTTTCTTT. Residues: CASQQRGNTEAFF.

The V call is TRBV7-9, the J call TRBJ2-7; D possibly corresponds to TRBD2 (7 bases). V lost 6 bases and J lost 4, with 16 bases in between. Germline V lookup: CDR1 SEHNR, CDR2 FQNEAQ (reference sequence). The CDR3 sequence is 14 residues long. The CDR3 coding sequence is TGTGCCAGCAGTTCGCTGGGGGGGCGGTACGAGCAGTACTTC. It codes for CASSSLGGRYEQYF.

The genes are TRBV25-1 and TRBJ2-5; D unresolved. CDR3 length: 15 amino acids. The V end was cut by 4 bases, the J end by 4 bases, with 16 bases between. Germline CDR1 MGHDK, CDR2 SYGVNS. The CDR3 coding sequence is TGTGCCAGCAGTGTTCGGAGTAGGGTAGTAGAGACCCAGTACTTC. This translates into CASSVRSRVVETQYF.

This chain links TRBV7-2 with TRBJ2-1, with D possibly TRBD1 on 5 matching bases. The V end lost 2 bases, the J end lost 0 bases, and 5 bases lay between the germline ends. In germline, CDR1 is SGHTA, CDR2 FQGNSA. The CDR3 has 14 amino acids. The CDR3 bases are TGTGCCAGCAGCTTACAGGGCTCCTACAATGAGCAGTTCTTC. Protein sequence: CASSLQGSYNEQFF.

The rearrangement joins TRBV6-4 to TRBJ1-1; no firm D call. CDR1 MRHNA and CDR2 SNTAGT come from the germline V gene. Trimming shortened V by 7 bases and J by 1 base, and 10 bases separated the two germline ends. CDR3 size: 13 residues. CDR3 amino acids: CASKYQENTEAFF. In nucleotides, the CDR3 is TGTGCCAGCAAGTATCAAGAGAACACTGAAGCTTTCTTT.

This sequence joins TRBV18 and TRBJ2-5; no reliable D call. V dropped 5 bases and J dropped 2 bases, with 15 bases sitting between them. Germline V gene data show CDR1 as KGHSH and CDR2 as LQKENI. This CDR3 is 15 amino acids long. This CDR3 is CASSNDDTFQETQYF. Written as DNA, the CDR3 is TGTGCCAGCTCAAATGATGACACCTTTCAAGAGACCCAGTACTTC.

This clone occurred once. The genes are TRBV11-3 and TRBJ1-5, with D maybe TRBD1 (5 bases). CDR3 length equals 17 residues. Germline V lookup: CDR1 SGHNT, CDR2 YENEEA. Trimming took off 2 bases at V and 0 bases at J, with 14 bases between the two ends. In DNA form, the CDR3 reads TGTGCCAGCAGCTTACTATCTGGGGGGAATAGCAATCAGCCCCAGCATTTT. This encodes CASSLLSGGNSNQPQHF. Complete variable domain (other parts from reference TRBV11-3 and TRBJ1-5): EAGVVQSPRYKIIEKKQPVAFWCNPISGHNTLYWYLQNLGQGPELLIRYENEEAVDDSQLPKDRFSAERLKGVDSTLKIQPAELGDSAVYLCASSLLSGGNSNQPQHFGDGTRLSIL.

This clone was picked up a small number of times. V is TRBV6-1 and J is TRBJ1-6, with D possibly being TRBD1 (6 bases). V was pared by 7 bases and J by 5 bases, with 9 bases between. In germline, CDR1 is MNHNS, CDR2 SASEGT. The CDR3 sequence is 13 residues long. CDR3 nucleotides: TGTGCCAGCACTTGGACAGATAATTCACCCCTCCACTTT. Its translation: CASTWTDNSPLHF.

This sequence joins TRBV5-4 and TRBJ2-7, with D perhaps given as TRBD1 or TRBD2 (5 bases each). The V gene lost 4 bases and the J gene lost 1 base, with 15 bases spanning the gap. CDR3 length: 15 residues. Germline CDR1 SGHNT, CDR2 YYREEE (reference sequence). CDR3 loop: CASSLEGSGSYEQYF. DNA for the CDR3: TGTGCCAGCAGCCTCGAGGGGAGTGGTTCCTACGAGCAGTACTTC. Full variable domain (rest looked up from reference TRBV5-4 and TRBJ2-7): ETGVTQSPTHLIKTRGQQVTLRCSSQSGHNTVSWYQQALGQGPQFIFQYYREEENGRGNFPPRFSGLQFPNYSSELNVNALELDDSALYLCASSLEGSGSYEQYFGPGTRLTVT.

V gene TRBV29-1 combines with J gene TRBJ2-5, with D perhaps TRBD2 (5 bases). Trimming removed 5 bases at V and 4 bases at J, with 8 bases between. This CDR3 has 11 amino acids. Germline CDR1 is SQVTM and CDR2 is ANQGSEA. The CDR3 bases are TGCAGCGTTCTTGAGGGAGAGACCCAGTACTTC. Translation gives CSVLEGETQYF.

The V call is TRBV15, the J call TRBJ1-5; D gene ambiguous. The CDR3 extends over 13 amino acids. V was cut by 0 bases and J by 6 bases, with 6 bases left in between. Looked up from germline, CDR1 is LNHNV and CDR2 is YYDKDF (reference sequence). The CDR3, as DNA: TGTGCCACCAGCAGAGACGACGGTCAGCCCCAGCATTTT. Translated: CATSRDDGQPQHF.

This clone was detected a few times. The chain has TRBV6-5 and TRBJ1-3, with D unclear. Germline loops: CDR1 MNHEY, CDR2 SVGAGI. V gave up 5 bases and J gave up 0 bases, with 11 bases separating them. This CDR3 comprises 15 residues. CDR3 loop: CASSPSSSSGNTIYF. The CDR3 region has the DNA TGTGCCAGCAGTCCTTCTTCAAGCTCTGGAAACACCATATATTTT.

This clone was seen only a few times. The chain uses TRBV5-4 and TRBJ1-2; D may be TRBD1 (5 bases). The germline V gene encodes CDR1 SGHNT and CDR2 YYREEE (reference sequence). Trimming stripped 0 bases from V and 4 bases from J, with 10 bases between. The CDR3 spans 14 residues. CDR3 coding DNA: TGTGCCAGCAGCTTGGCAGGGAATCCCTATGGCTACACCTTC. Protein: CASSLAGNPYGYTF.